The 29 T cell receptor beta chains in this list originate from one sample, sequenced in a study of T cell responses to AZD1222 COVID-19 vaccine. Only in-frame clones appear in the TCRdb table, and some are missing; sequencing was by immunoSEQ multiplex PCR. Seen here are fewer than 70,000 clones, 65% to 80% observed once, and the top ten hold about 3.7%. This material consisted of peripheral blood, taken 28 days after the second AZD1222 dose. The receptors were sampled from an adult who received the AZD1222 COVID-19 vaccine.

The J gene is TRBJ1-1, the V gene TRBV7-9; no reliable D call. CDR1 is SEHNR and CDR2 is FQNEAQ in the germline V gene (reference sequence). The CDR3 extends over 13 amino acids. Trimming took 5 bases from V and 3 from J, leaving 10 bases between them. CDR3 in amino acids: CASSHIPDTEAFF. The CDR3 nucleotides are TGTGCCAGCAGCCACATTCCCGACACTGAAGCTTTCTTT.

Only one count was recorded for this clone. J is TRBJ1-5 and V is TRBV6-5; the D is unclear. This CDR3 has 14 amino acids. Germline V CDR1 and CDR2: MNHEY, SVGAGI. Trimming shortened V by 5 bases and J by 2 bases, and 10 bases separated the two germline ends. The CDR3 nucleotides are TGTGCCAGCAGTAGGATCGTTGGCAATCAGCCCCAGCATTTT. Translating it yields CASSRIVGNQPQHF.

This clone was counted only a few times. The rearrangement uses TRBV29-1 and TRBJ1-6; D not resolved. This CDR3 spans 18 amino acids. CDR1 SQVTM and CDR2 ANQGSEA come from the germline V gene. The V end was cut by 4 bases, the J end by 0 bases, with 19 bases between. The CDR3 coding sequence is TGCAGCGTTGGTTTTCGACAAGATATAGTCTCCTATAATTCACCCCTCCACTTT. Its protein is CSVGFRQDIVSYNSPLHF. Looking up the rest from reference TRBV29-1 and TRBJ1-6 gives the full variable domain: SAVISQKPSRDICQRGTSLTIQCQVDSQVTMMFWYRQQPGQSLTLIATANQGSEATYESGFVIDKFPISRPNLTFSTLTVSNMSPEDSSIYLCSVGFRQDIVSYNSPLHFGNGTRLTVT.

This clone was observed a few times. The chain links TRBV2 to TRBJ1-5, with D perhaps matching TRBD1 (6 bases). V was trimmed by 2 bases and J by 8 bases, leaving 13 bases between them. CDR1 and CDR2 from the germline V gene are SNHLY and FYNNEI. This CDR3 has 14 residues. The CDR3 region is CASSETGRGKPQHF. CDR3 DNA sequence: TGTGCCAGCAGTGAAACAGGGAGGGGGAAGCCCCAGCATTTT.

This sequence joins TRBV7-9 and TRBJ1-2; 7 nucleotides line up with TRBD1. CDR3 length equals 15 residues. V gave up 5 bases and J gave up 7 bases; unmatched junction bases: 13. CDR1 and CDR2 (germline): SEHNR, FQNEAQ (reference sequence). This CDR3 reads CASSPSGGGGLGYTF. The CDR3 region has the DNA TGTGCCAGCAGCCCTTCGGGAGGAGGGGGCCTTGGCTACACCTTC.

The chain uses TRBV19 and TRBJ2-2, with TRBD1 identical over 8 bases. Germline loops: CDR1 LNHDA, CDR2 SQIVND (reference sequence). The CDR3 has 20 amino acids. J was trimmed by 6 bases and V by 3 bases; bases with no gene match: 21. The CDR3 loop is CASSMGGGQGARRSAGELFF. The CDR3 region has the DNA TGTGCCAGTAGTATGGGCGGAGGGCAGGGGGCGAGGAGGTCCGCCGGGGAGCTGTTTTTT. Together with reference TRBV19 and TRBJ2-2, the CDR3 gives the full variable domain: DGGITQSPKYLFRKEGQNVTLSCEQNLNHDAMYWYRQDPGQGLRLIYYSQIVNDFQKGDIAEGYSVSREKKESFPLTVTSAQKNPTAFYLCASSMGGGQGARRSAGELFFGEGSRLTVL.

The chain has TRBV2 and TRBJ1-5; D may be TRBD1 (6 bases). The CDR3 consists of 13 residues. Germline CDR1 SNHLY, CDR2 FYNNEI. The V and J ends lost 6 bases and 5 bases respectively, with 11 bases between them. CDR3 amino acids: CASRKNRDQPQHF. In DNA form, the CDR3 reads TGTGCCAGCAGGAAAAACAGGGATCAGCCCCAGCATTTT.

The chain is built from TRBV6-6 and TRBJ1-3, with D hard to call. V gave up 0 bases and J gave up 10 bases, with 16 bases separating them. The CDR3 has 15 residues. The germline V gene encodes CDR1 MNHNY and CDR2 SVGAGI (reference sequence). The CDR3 reads CASSYSSGGPPTIYF. CDR3 nucleotides: TGTGCCAGCAGTTACTCGTCGGGCGGGCCGCCTACCATATATTTT.

The V call is TRBV6-1, the J call TRBJ1-3, with 7 bases aligning to TRBD1. Germline V gene sequence: CDR1 MNHNS, CDR2 SASEGT. The CDR3 sequence is 15 residues long. Germline trimming cut 2 bases from V and 2 bases from J; bases unmatched to any gene: 3. The CDR3 DNA follows: TGTGCCAGCAGTGAAACCGGGACAGCTGGAAACACCATATATTTT. Translating it yields CASSETGTAGNTIYF.

The CDR3 region has the DNA TGTGCCAGCAGTTACTCGAGTGGGCGGAATTCACCCCTCCACTTT. Amino acid sequence: CASSYSSGRNSPLHF. This rearrangement joins TRBV6-5 to TRBJ1-6; no firm D call. V shed 0 bases and J shed 7 bases, with 10 bases lying between them. CDR1 is MNHEY and CDR2 is SVGAGI in the germline V gene. The CDR3 has 15 amino acids.

This chain links TRBV2 with TRBJ1-1; D remains unclear. With 4 bases removed from V and 8 bases from J, the gap between germline ends came to 11 bases. CDR3 size: 12 residues. Germline CDR1 reads SNHLY; CDR2 reads FYNNEI. The CDR3 loop reads CASSGLGPEAFF. Written as DNA, the CDR3 is TGTGCCAGCAGTGGGCTTGGTCCAGAAGCTTTCTTT.

The rearrangement joins TRBV11-2 to TRBJ1-2; no firm D call. This CDR3 has 12 residues. Germline CDR1 reads SGHAT; CDR2 reads FQNNGV. V shed 2 bases and J shed 1 base, with 2 bases lying between them. DNA for the CDR3: TGTGCCAGCAGCTTAAGTAACTATGGCTACACCTTC. Its translation is CASSLSNYGYTF.

The chain is built from TRBV28 and TRBJ1-6, with 7 bases matching TRBD1. The germline V gene has CDR1 MDHEN and CDR2 SYDVKM. CDR3 length: 14 residues. With V trimmed by 3 bases and J by 10 bases, 6 bases remained unmatched. CDR3 sequence (DNA): TGTGCCAGCAGTTTCAAGGGGGCCAGCTCACCCCTCCACTTT. Protein sequence: CASSFKGASSPLHF.

This chain connects TRBV24-1 to TRBJ2-3; D is unclear. Germline V gene sequence: CDR1 KGHDR, CDR2 SFDVKD. The CDR3 length is 13 residues. V lost 4 bases, J lost 2 bases, and 6 bases lay in between. The CDR3 DNA reads TGTGCCACCAGTGAGCCATTCACAGATACGCAGTATTTT. Its translation is CATSEPFTDTQYF.

This clone has only a few counts. The chain uses TRBV29-1 and TRBJ1-1; D is possibly TRBD1 (5 bases). This CDR3 has 11 amino acids. Per the germline V gene, CDR1 is SQVTM and CDR2 is ANQGSEA. The CDR3 DNA sequence: TGCAGTGGGACGGCCCTCACTGAAGCTTTCTTT. It specifies CSGTALTEAFF.

The rearrangement uses TRBV7-8 and TRBJ2-1; D is perhaps TRBD1 or TRBD2 (6 bases each). Germline V gene lookup returns CDR1 SGHVS and CDR2 FQNEAQ. The CDR3 covers 15 residues. V was trimmed by 5 bases and J by 7 bases, leaving 18 bases between them. CDR3 amino acids: CASSRWGASGNEQFF. The CDR3 bases are TGTGCCAGCAGCCGATGGGGGGCGAGTGGGAATGAGCAGTTCTTC.

The chain joins TRBV28 to TRBJ1-6, with 8 bases matching TRBD1. Germline-derived CDR1 and CDR2 are MDHEN and SYDVKM. The CDR3 length is 16 residues. The ends lost 4 bases at V and 7 bases at J; junction bases unmatched: 9. CDR3 in amino acids: CASSSPTGQENSPLHF. The CDR3 region has the DNA TGTGCCAGCAGTTCACCTACGGGACAGGAAAATTCACCCCTCCACTTT.

The rearrangement joins TRBV4-3 to TRBJ1-3, with D hard to call. The CDR3 extends over 15 amino acids. Trimming removed 0 bases at V and 2 bases at J, with 8 bases between. From germline, CDR1 is LGHNA and CDR2 YSLEER. In DNA form, the CDR3 reads TGCGCCAGCAGCCAAGACGGGGTACCTGGAAACACCATATATTTT. It is translated as CASSQDGVPGNTIYF.

The CDR3 loop reads CASSLVGPLRMSEQYF. CDR3 coding DNA: TGTGCCAGCAGCTTAGTGGGGCCGCTAAGGATGAGCGAGCAGTACTTC. The V call is TRBV11-2, the J call TRBJ2-7, with D perhaps matching TRBD1 (5 bases). Trimming cost V 1 base and J 6 bases, with 19 bases left between them. CDR3 length: 16 amino acids. Germline V lookup: CDR1 SGHAT, CDR2 FQNNGV.

This chain joins TRBV6-5 and TRBJ1-1, with a possible D match to TRBD1 (5 bases). V was cut by 5 bases and J by 0 bases, with 10 bases left in between. Germline loops: CDR1 MNHEY, CDR2 SVGAGI. This CDR3 spans 14 amino acids. The CDR3 region is CASSRTTMNTEAFF. CDR3 coding DNA: TGTGCCAGCAGTAGGACAACCATGAACACTGAAGCTTTCTTT.

The V and J genes are TRBV7-2 and TRBJ1-5, with D uncertain. Trimming left V 1 base short and J 0 bases short, with 7 bases between. The CDR3 totals 15 residues. The germline V gene encodes CDR1 SGHTA and CDR2 FQGNSA. The CDR3 spells CASSLVQTSNQPQHF. In DNA, the CDR3 is TGTGCCAGCAGCTTAGTACAGACTAGCAATCAGCCCCAGCATTTT.

This clone appeared once. The rearrangement uses TRBV11-3 and TRBJ2-5; D ambiguous. V dropped 5 bases and J dropped 5 bases, with 9 bases sitting between them. Germline CDR1 SGHNT, CDR2 YENEEA. This CDR3 has 12 residues. In DNA, the CDR3 is TGTGCCAGCAGCGACCCAACGGAGACCCAGTACTTC. Protein sequence: CASSDPTETQYF.

The CDR3 here is CASSEAGGSGYEQYF. In DNA form, the CDR3 reads TGTGCCAGCAGCGAAGCGGGGGGGAGCGGCTACGAGCAGTACTTC. The chain employs TRBV7-3 and TRBJ2-7; 10 bases line up with TRBD2. Germline trimming cut 5 bases from V and 3 bases from J; bases unmatched to any gene: 7. CDR1 is SGHTA, CDR2 FQGTGA, per germline. CDR3 size: 15 residues.

The chain couples TRBV7-2 to TRBJ2-5; 15 bases match TRBD2. From germline, CDR1 is SGHTA and CDR2 FQGNSA. The CDR3 contains 15 residues. V was clipped by 5 bases and J by 5 bases; unmatched bases: 3. The CDR3 loop is CASSLGTSGGETQYF. DNA of the CDR3: TGTGCCAGCAGCCTTGGGACTAGCGGGGGGGAGACCCAGTACTTC. Looking up the rest from reference TRBV7-2 and TRBJ2-5 gives the full variable domain: GAGVSQSPSNKVTEKGKDVELRCDPISGHTALYWYRQSLGQGLEFLIYFQGNSAPDKSGLPSDRFSAERTGGSVSTLTIQRTQQEDSAVYLCASSLGTSGGETQYFGPGTRLLVL.

The rearrangement joins TRBV5-4 to TRBJ1-6, with TRBD1 matching 10 bases. Unmatched junction bases numbered 8, after V lost 6 bases and J lost 8 bases. This CDR3 region has 15 residues. Germline CDR1 and CDR2: SGHNT and YYREEE (reference sequence). CDR3 nucleotide sequence: TGTGCCAGCACCATAGACAGGGGGCAAGATTCACCCCTCCACTTT. It codes for CASTIDRGQDSPLHF.

This chain connects TRBV18 to TRBJ2-7; 7 nucleotides agree with TRBD2. Germline lookup yields CDR1 KGHSH and CDR2 LQKENI. This CDR3 has 13 amino acids. The junction had 0 bases not matched to a gene; V was cut back by 3 bases and J by 1 base. For the CDR3, the DNA is TGTGCCAGCTCACCGGGGGGGTCCTACGAGCAGTACTTC. Translated: CASSPGGSYEQYF.

The chain links TRBV24-1 to TRBJ2-1, with D possibly being TRBD1 or TRBD2 (6 bases each). Germline assignment: CDR1 KGHDR and CDR2 SFDVKD. This CDR3 has 16 residues. Trimming removed 3 bases at V and 5 bases at J, with 16 bases between. The CDR3 sequence: CATSDRGGSRDNEQFF. The CDR3 coding sequence is TGTGCCACCAGTGATCGAGGGGGGAGTCGCGACAATGAGCAGTTCTTC.

The DNA for the CDR3 is TGTGCCAGCAGTTACCAGGAAAATCAGCCCCAGCATTTT. Its protein product is CASSYQENQPQHF. The chain recombines TRBV6-5 with TRBJ1-5, with unresolved D. Germline loops: CDR1 MNHEY, CDR2 SVGAGI. CDR3 length equals 13 residues. The V end lost 2 bases, the J end lost 4 bases, and 6 bases lay between the germline ends.

The CDR3 protein is CASSLFGTALPLEQYF. The CDR3 DNA follows: TGTGCCAGCAGCTTATTTGGGACAGCCCTCCCTCTCGAGCAGTACTTC. The gene calls are TRBV7-8 and TRBJ2-7; 7 nucleotides match TRBD1. The germline gives CDR1 SGHVS, CDR2 FQNEAQ. Germline trimming cut 2 bases from V and 6 bases from J; bases unmatched to any gene: 13. The CDR3 contains 16 residues.